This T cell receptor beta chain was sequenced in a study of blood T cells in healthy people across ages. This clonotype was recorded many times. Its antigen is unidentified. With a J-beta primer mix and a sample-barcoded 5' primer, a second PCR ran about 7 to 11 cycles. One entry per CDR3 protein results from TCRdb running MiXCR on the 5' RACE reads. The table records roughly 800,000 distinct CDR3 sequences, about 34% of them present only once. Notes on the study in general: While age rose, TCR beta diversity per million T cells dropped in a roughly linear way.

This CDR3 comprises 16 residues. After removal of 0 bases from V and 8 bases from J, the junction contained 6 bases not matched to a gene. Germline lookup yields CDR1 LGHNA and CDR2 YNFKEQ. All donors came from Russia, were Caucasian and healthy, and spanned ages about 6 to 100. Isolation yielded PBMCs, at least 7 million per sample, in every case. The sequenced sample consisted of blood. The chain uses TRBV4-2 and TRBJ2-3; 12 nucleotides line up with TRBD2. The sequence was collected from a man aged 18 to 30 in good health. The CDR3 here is CASSQETSGGWATQYF. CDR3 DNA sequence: TGTGCCAGCAGCCAAGAGACTAGCGGGGGATGGGCTACGCAGTATTTT.